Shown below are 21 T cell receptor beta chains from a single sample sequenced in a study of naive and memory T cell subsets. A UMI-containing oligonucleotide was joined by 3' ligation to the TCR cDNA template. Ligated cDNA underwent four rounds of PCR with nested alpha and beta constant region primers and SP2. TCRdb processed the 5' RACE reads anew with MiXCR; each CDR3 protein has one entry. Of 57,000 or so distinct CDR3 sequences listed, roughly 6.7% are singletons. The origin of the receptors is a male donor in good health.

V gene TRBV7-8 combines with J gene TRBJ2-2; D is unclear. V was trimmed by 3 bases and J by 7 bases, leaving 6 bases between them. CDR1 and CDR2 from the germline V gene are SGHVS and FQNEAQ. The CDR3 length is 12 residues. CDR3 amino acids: CASSLVRGELFF. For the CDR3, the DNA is TGTGCCAGCAGCTTGGTGCGCGGGGAGCTGTTTTTT.

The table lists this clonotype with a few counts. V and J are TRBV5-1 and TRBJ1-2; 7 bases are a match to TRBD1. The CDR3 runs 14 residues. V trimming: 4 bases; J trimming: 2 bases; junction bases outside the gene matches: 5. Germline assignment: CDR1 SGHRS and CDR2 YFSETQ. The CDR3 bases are TGCGCCAGCAGCCAAACAGGGGACAACTATGGCTACACCTTC. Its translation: CASSQTGDNYGYTF.

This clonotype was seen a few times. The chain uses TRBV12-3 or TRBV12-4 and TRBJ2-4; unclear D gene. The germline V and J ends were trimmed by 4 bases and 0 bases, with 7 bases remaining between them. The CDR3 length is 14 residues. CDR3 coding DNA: TGTGCCAGCAGTTCACTGGTAGCCAAAAACATTCAGTACTTC. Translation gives CASSSLVAKNIQYF.

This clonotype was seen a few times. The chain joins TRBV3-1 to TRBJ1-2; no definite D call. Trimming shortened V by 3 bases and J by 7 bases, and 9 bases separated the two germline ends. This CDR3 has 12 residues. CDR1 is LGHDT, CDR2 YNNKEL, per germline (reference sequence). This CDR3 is CASSQLAAGYTF. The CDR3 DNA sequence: TGTGCCAGCAGCCAGCTGGCAGCTGGCTACACCTTC.

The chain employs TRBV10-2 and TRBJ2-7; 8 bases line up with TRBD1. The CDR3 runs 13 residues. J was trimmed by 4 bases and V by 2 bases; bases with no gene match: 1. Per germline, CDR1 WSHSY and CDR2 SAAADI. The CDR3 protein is CASSETGGYEQYF. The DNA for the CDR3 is TGCGCCAGCAGTGAGACAGGGGGATACGAGCAGTACTTC.

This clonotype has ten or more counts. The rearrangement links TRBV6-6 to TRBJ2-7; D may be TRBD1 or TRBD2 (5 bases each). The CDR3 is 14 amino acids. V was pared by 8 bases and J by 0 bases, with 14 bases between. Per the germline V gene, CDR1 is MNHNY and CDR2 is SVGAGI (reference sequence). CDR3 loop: CASLAGTYSYEQYF. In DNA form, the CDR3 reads TGTGCCAGCCTCGCCGGGACGTACTCCTACGAGCAGTACTTC.

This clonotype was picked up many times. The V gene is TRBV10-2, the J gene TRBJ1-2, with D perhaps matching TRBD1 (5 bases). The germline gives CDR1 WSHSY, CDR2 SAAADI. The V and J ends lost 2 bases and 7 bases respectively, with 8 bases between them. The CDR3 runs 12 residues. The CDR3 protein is CASSETDSGYTF. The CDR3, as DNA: TGCGCCAGCAGTGAGACTGACAGTGGCTACACCTTC.

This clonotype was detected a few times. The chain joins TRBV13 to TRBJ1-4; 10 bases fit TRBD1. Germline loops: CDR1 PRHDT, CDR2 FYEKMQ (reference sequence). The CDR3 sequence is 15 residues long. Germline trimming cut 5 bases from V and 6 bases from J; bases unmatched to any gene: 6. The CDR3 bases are TGTGCCAGCAGCCCATCCGGGACAGGGGATGAAAAACTGTTTTTT. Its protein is CASSPSGTGDEKLFF.

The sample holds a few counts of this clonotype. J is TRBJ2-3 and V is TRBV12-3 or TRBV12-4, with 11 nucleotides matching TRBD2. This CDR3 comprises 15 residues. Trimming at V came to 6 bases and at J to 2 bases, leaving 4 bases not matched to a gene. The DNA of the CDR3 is TGTGCCAGCAGCCTGGGACTAGCGGCCACAGATACGCAGTATTTT. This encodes CASSLGLAATDTQYF.

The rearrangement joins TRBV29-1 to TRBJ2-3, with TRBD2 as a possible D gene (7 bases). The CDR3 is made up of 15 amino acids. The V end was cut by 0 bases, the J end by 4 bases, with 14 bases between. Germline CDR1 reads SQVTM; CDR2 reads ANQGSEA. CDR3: CSVEELGGGSDTQYF. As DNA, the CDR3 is TGCAGCGTTGAAGAACTAGGGGGGGGCTCAGATACGCAGTATTTT.

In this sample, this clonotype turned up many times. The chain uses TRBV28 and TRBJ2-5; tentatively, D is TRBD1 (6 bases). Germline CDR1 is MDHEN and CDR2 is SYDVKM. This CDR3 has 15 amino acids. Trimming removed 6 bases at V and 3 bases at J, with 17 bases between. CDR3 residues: CASRDPRGREETQYF. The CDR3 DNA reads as TGTGCCAGCAGGGACCCCAGGGGCCGTGAAGAGACCCAGTACTTC.

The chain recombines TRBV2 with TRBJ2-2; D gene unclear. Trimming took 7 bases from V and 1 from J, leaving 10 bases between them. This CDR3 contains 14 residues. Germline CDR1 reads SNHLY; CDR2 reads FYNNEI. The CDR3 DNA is TGTGCCAGCAAACGAGCAGAGAACACCGGGGAGCTGTTTTTT. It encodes CASKRAENTGELFF.

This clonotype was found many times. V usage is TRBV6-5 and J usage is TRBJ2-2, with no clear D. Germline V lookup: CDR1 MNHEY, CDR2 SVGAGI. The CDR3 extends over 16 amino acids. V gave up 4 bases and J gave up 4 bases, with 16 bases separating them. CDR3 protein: CASSSPGRTPTGELFF. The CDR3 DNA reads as TGTGCCAGCAGTTCCCCTGGGCGGACCCCCACCGGGGAGCTGTTTTTT.

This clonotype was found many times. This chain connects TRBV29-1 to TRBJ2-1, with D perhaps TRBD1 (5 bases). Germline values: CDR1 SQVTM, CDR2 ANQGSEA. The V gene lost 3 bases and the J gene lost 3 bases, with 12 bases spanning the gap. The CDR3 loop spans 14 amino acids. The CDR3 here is CSVERQGLYNEQFF. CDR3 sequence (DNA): TGCAGCGTTGAGCGGCAGGGTCTCTACAATGAGCAGTTCTTC.

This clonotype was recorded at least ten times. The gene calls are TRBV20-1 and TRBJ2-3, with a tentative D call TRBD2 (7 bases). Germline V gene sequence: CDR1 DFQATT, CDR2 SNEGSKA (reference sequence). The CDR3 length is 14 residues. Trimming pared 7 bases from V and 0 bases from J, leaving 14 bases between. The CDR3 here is CSGEGGDSTDTQYF. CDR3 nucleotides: TGCAGTGGGGAGGGGGGCGACAGCACAGATACGCAGTATTTT.

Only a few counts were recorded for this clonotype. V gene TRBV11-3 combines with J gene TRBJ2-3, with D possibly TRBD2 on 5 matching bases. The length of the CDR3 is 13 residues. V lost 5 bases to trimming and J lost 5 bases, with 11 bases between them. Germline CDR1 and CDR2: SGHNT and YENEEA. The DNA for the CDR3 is TGTGCCAGCAGCCCCCGGACTGAAGATACGCAGTATTTT. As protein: CASSPRTEDTQYF.

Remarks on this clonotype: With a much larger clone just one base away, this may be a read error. The CDR3 region is CASRETSGGHNEQSF. CDR3 in DNA: TGTGCCAGCAGGGAAACTAGCGGGGGCCACAATGAGCAGTCCTTC. The rearrangement links TRBV2 to TRBJ2-1; 11 bases are a match to TRBD2. Per the germline V gene, CDR1 is SNHLY and CDR2 is FYNNEI. The CDR3 spans 15 residues. The whole variable domain, remainder taken from reference TRBV2 and TRBJ2-1, is EPEVTQTPSHQVTQMGQEVILRCVPISNHLYFYWYRQILGQKVEFLVSFYNNEISEKSEIFDDQFSVERPDGSNFTLKIRSTKLEDSAMYFCASRETSGGHNEQSFGPGTRLTVL.

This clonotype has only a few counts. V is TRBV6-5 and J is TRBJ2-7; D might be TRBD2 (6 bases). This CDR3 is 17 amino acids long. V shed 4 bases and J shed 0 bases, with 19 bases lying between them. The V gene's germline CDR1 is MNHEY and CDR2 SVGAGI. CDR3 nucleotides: TGTGCCAGCAGTTTAACGTACTCTAGCGTAACCTCCTACGAGCAGTACTTC. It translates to CASSLTYSSVTSYEQYF.

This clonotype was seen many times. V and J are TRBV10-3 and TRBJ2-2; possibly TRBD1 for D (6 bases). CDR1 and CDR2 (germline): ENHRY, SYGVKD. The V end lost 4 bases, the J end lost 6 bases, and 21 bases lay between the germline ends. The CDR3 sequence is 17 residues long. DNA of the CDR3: TGTGCCATCAGTGGTAACACAGGGTTATATGGGGCCGGGGAGCTGTTTTTT. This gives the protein CAISGNTGLYGAGELFF.

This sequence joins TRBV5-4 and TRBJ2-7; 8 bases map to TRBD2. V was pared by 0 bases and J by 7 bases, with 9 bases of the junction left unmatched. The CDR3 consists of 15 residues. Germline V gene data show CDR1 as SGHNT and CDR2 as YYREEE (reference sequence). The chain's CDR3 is CASSLDPGGLEEQYF. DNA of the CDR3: TGTGCCAGCAGCTTGGATCCGGGGGGGCTGGAAGAGCAGTACTTC. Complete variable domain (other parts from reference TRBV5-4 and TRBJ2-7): ETGVTQSPTHLIKTRGQQVTLRCSSQSGHNTVSWYQQALGQGPQFIFQYYREEENGRGNFPPRFSGLQFPNYSSELNVNALELDDSALYLCASSLDPGGLEEQYFGPGTRLTVT.

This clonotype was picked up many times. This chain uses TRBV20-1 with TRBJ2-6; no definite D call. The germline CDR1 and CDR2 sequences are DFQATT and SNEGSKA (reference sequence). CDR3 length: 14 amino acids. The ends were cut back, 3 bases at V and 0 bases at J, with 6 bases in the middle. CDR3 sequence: CSASQSSGANVLTF. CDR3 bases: TGCAGTGCTAGTCAGAGCTCTGGGGCCAACGTCCTGACTTTC.